This T cell receptor beta chain was sequenced during a study of blood T cell repertoires in COVID-19. Overall study: T cells, B-cell-depleted T cells, or PBMCs provided the cDNA or gDNA that served as material.

The CDR3 is made up of 16 amino acids. V was clipped by 0 bases and J by 0 bases; unmatched bases: 4. The germline gives CDR1 LGHNA, CDR2 YSLEER. Measured with immunoSEQ multiplex PCR; TCRdb has only the in-frame clones, and not every one. The sample consists of around 120,000 clones, 80% to 90% of them appearing once. Specimen: peripheral blood. This rearrangement joins TRBV4-3 to TRBJ2-5; 7 bases agree with TRBD2. This TCR came from a man older than 75 with active or convalescent COVID-19. Written as DNA, the CDR3 is TGCGCCAGCAGCCAAGACTCGGGAGGCTACCAAGAGACCCAGTACTTC. Translated: CASSQDSGGYQETQYF.